This T cell receptor (beta chain) came from a study of T cell responses to AZD1222 COVID-19 vaccine. Worth noting for this clone: As yet, its antigen is unknown.

V was trimmed by 6 bases and J by 6 bases, leaving 17 bases between them. CDR1 is MNHEY, CDR2 SVGEGT, per germline. This CDR3 region has 14 residues. General observations from the study: Dominant CD4 TCR responses targeted spike regions 160-218 and 743-854. Vaccination with two AZD1222 doses was followed by a rise in Spike-specific TCR breadth and depth. Repertoire samples came only from after the peak T cell response.

Libraries were prepared by immunoSEQ multiplex PCR; TCRdb keeps only in-frame clonotypes and omits some of them. The repertoire has roughly 150,000 clones, 92% of them found once; the top ten carry approximately 1.1%. This sequence was found in an adult who received the AZD1222 COVID-19 vaccine. This specimen consisted of peripheral blood, obtained 28 days after the second AZD1222 dose. The chain links TRBV6-2 or TRBV6-3 to TRBJ1-1, with D unresolved. The CDR3 sequence is CASSPSGKRSEAFF. In nucleotides, the CDR3 is TGTGCCAGCAGCCCTTCGGGCAAAAGGTCTGAAGCTTTCTTT.